One and the same sample provided the 13 T cell receptor beta chains below, sequenced in a study of blood T cell repertoires in COVID-19. Sequencing was performed with immunoSEQ multiplex PCR; in TCRdb, only in-frame clones are kept and a portion is missing. The sample has over 250,000 clones; 75% to 90% are singletons. The source material was peripheral blood. The receptors derive from a woman between 35 and 50 years old who had recovered from COVID-19.

The V gene is TRBV7-9, the J gene TRBJ1-1; no clear D gene. Germline V gene data show CDR1 as SEHNR and CDR2 as FQNEAQ (reference sequence). V was trimmed by 6 bases and J by 1 base, leaving 9 bases between them. There are 13 residues in the CDR3. The DNA for the CDR3 is TGTGCCAGCAGGGAGGACTGGAACACTGAAGCTTTCTTT. This encodes CASREDWNTEAFF. Drawing the rest from reference TRBV7-9 and TRBJ1-1, the complete variable domain is DTGVSQNPRHKITKRGQNVTFRCDPISEHNRLYWYRQTLGQGPEFLTYFQNEAQLEKSRLLSDRFSAERPKGSFSTLEIQRTEQGDSAMYLCASREDWNTEAFFGQGTRLTVV.

V gene TRBV3-1 (or the pseudogene TRBV3-2) combines with J gene TRBJ1-1; unclear D gene. The V gene lost 0 bases and the J gene lost 11 bases, with 16 bases spanning the gap. Germline assignment: CDR1 LGHDT and CDR2 YNNKEL (reference sequence). The CDR3 consists of 14 residues. In DNA form, the CDR3 reads TGTGCCAGCAGCCAAGATCGAACCGGGTCTCTTGCTTTCTTT. Translation: CASSQDRTGSLAFF.

The rearrangement joins TRBV4-3 to TRBJ2-3, with 11 positions matching TRBD2. Trimming removed 3 bases from V and 2 bases from J; junction bases left unmatched: 7. There are 17 residues in the CDR3. The germline CDR1 and CDR2 sequences are LGHNA and YSLEER. The CDR3 protein is CASSHTLAGGPTDTQYF. In DNA, the CDR3 is TGCGCCAGCAGCCACACGTTAGCGGGGGGGCCCACAGATACGCAGTATTTT.

The chain carries TRBV12-3 or TRBV12-4 and TRBJ2-7, with D perhaps matching TRBD1 (6 bases). The length of the CDR3 is 12 residues. Trimming pared 8 bases from V and 2 bases from J, leaving 10 bases between. The CDR3: CASGGSPYEQYF. The DNA for the CDR3 is TGTGCCAGCGGGGGCTCCCCCTACGAGCAGTACTTC.

V usage is TRBV29-1 and J usage is TRBJ1-2; TRBD1 matches at 7 bases. CDR1 is SQVTM, CDR2 ANQGSEA, per germline. After removal of 7 bases from V and 4 bases from J, the junction contained 6 bases not matched to a gene. The CDR3 sequence is 12 residues long. As DNA, the CDR3 is TGCAGCGCCGCCGGGACAGCCTATGGCTACACCTTC. Amino acid sequence: CSAAGTAYGYTF.

V gene TRBV5-1 combines with J gene TRBJ2-7, with TRBD1 matching over 8 bases. After removal of 4 bases from V and 2 bases from J, the junction contained 5 bases not matched to a gene. This CDR3 has 14 residues. Germline values: CDR1 SGHRS, CDR2 YFSETQ. CDR3 loop: CASSDGTGAYEQYF. DNA for the CDR3: TGCGCCAGCAGCGACGGGACAGGAGCCTACGAGCAGTACTTC. The complete variable domain, with remaining parts taken from reference TRBV5-1 and TRBJ2-7, reads KAGVTQTPRYLIKTRGQQVTLSCSPISGHRSVSWYQQTPGQGLQFLFEYFSETQRNKGNFPGRFSGRQFSNSRSEMNVSTLELGDSALYLCASSDGTGAYEQYFGPGTRLTVT.

The chain is built from TRBV5-4 and TRBJ1-1; 9 bases agree with TRBD1. Trimming at V came to 3 bases and at J to 5 bases, leaving 2 bases not matched to a gene. There are 13 residues in the CDR3. Germline V lookup: CDR1 SGHNT, CDR2 YYREEE (reference sequence). The CDR3 loop reads CASSWGQGTEAFF. CDR3 in DNA: TGTGCCAGCAGCTGGGGACAGGGAACTGAAGCTTTCTTT.

The chain uses TRBV5-1 and TRBJ2-2; no reliable D call. Germline-derived CDR1 and CDR2 are SGHRS and YFSETQ. Trimming removed 0 bases at V and 1 base at J, with 10 bases between. The CDR3 is 16 amino acids. This CDR3 reads CASSLGLIMNTGELFF. The CDR3 coding sequence is TGCGCCAGCAGCTTGGGGCTCATCATGAACACCGGGGAGCTGTTTTTT.

The gene calls are TRBV5-6 and TRBJ1-2; D is ambiguous. Germline loops: CDR1 SGHDT, CDR2 YYEEEE. The CDR3 runs to 13 residues. V lost 3 bases to trimming and J lost 4 bases, with 10 bases between them. This CDR3 is CASSWYRGYGYTF. CDR3 DNA: TGTGCCAGCAGCTGGTACCGGGGCTATGGCTACACCTTC.

The CDR3 region is CASSPKGEGTQYF. CDR3 DNA: TGTGCCAGCAGTCCTAAGGGGGAAGGGACGCAGTATTTT. J is TRBJ2-3 and V is TRBV6-4; maybe TRBD1 (6 bases). CDR3 size: 13 residues. V was shortened by 5 bases and J by 9 bases, with 15 bases between the two germline ends. Germline V gene lookup returns CDR1 MRHNA and CDR2 SNTAGT.

The V gene is TRBV3-1 (or the pseudogene TRBV3-2), the J gene TRBJ1-2; D is possibly TRBD1 (6 bases). The germline V and J ends were trimmed by 2 bases and 8 bases, with 18 bases remaining between them. The CDR3 contains 15 residues. Germline CDR1 and CDR2: LGHDT and YNNKEL (reference sequence). The CDR3 is CASSQWGRGQGGYTF. The DNA of the CDR3 is TGTGCCAGCAGCCAATGGGGCCGGGGACAAGGCGGCTACACCTTC.

The chain joins TRBV6-5 to TRBJ1-2; TRBD1 agrees at 10 bases. J was trimmed by 6 bases and V by 7 bases; bases with no gene match: 8. CDR1 MNHEY and CDR2 SVGAGI come from the germline V gene. The CDR3 runs 14 residues. CDR3 in DNA: TGTGCCAGCACGTGGGACAGGGGATTGAATGGCTACACCTTC. Translating gives CASTWDRGLNGYTF.

The gene calls are TRBV4-3 and TRBJ1-2; maybe TRBD1 (5 bases). Between the trimmed V and J ends, which lost 1 base and 4 bases, there was a span of 16 bases. CDR3 length equals 16 residues. Germline loops: CDR1 LGHNA, CDR2 YSLEER. The CDR3 nucleotides are TGCGCCAGCAGCCAAGCACCCAGGGTGGAAGTCTATGGCTACACCTTC. Protein sequence: CASSQAPRVEVYGYTF.